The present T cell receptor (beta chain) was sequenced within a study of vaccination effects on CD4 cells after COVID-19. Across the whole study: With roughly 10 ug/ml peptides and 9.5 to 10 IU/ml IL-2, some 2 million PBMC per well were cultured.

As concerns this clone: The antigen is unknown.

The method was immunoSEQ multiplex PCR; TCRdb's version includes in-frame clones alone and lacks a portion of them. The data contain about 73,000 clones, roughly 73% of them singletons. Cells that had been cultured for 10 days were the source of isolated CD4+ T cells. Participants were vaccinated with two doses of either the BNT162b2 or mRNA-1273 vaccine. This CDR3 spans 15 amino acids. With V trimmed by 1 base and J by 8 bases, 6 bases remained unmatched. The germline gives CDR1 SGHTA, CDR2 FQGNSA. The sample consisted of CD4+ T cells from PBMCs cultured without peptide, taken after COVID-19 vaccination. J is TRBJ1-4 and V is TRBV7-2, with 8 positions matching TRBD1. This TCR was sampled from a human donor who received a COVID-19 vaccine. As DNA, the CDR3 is TGTGCCAGCAGCTTAGATGGACAGGGTGGGGAAAAACTGTTTTTT. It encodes CASSLDGQGGEKLFF.